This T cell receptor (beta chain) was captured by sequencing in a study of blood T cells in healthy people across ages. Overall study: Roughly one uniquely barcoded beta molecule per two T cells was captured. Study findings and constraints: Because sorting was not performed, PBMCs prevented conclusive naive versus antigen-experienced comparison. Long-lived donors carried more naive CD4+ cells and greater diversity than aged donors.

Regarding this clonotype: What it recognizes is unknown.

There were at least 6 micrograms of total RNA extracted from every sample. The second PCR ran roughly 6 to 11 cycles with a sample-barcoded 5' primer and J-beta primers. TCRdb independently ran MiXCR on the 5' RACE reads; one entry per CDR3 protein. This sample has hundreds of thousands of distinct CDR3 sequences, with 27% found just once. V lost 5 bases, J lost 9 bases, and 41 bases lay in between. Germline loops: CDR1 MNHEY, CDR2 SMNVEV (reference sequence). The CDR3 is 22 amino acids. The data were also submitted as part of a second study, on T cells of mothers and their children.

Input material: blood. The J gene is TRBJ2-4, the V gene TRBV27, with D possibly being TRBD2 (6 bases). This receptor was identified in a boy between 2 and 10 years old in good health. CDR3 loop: CASSPDRASRGVAAGWRSIQYF. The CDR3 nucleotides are TGTGCCAGCAGTCCCGACCGGGCCTCCAGAGGCGTAGCGGCGGGGTGGAGATCCATTCAGTACTTC.